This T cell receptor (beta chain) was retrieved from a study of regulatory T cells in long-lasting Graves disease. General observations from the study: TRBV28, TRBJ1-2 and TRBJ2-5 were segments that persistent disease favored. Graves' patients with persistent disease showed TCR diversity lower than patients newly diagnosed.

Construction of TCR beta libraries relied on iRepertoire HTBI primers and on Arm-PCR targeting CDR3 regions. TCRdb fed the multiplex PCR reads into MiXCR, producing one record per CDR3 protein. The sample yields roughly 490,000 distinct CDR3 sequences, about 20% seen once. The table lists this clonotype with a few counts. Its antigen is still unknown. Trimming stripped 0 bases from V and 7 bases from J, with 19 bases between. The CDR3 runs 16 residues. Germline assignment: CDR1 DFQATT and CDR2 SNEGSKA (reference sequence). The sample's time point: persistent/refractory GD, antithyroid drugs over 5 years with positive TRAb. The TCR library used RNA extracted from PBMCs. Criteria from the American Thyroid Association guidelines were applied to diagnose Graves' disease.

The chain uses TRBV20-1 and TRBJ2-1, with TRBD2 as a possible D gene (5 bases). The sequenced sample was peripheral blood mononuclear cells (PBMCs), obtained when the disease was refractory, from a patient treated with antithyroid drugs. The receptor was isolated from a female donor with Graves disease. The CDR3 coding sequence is TGCAGTGCTAGAGACTTATCTCTAAAACGGGGAAATGAGCAGTTCTTC. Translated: CSARDLSLKRGNEQFF.